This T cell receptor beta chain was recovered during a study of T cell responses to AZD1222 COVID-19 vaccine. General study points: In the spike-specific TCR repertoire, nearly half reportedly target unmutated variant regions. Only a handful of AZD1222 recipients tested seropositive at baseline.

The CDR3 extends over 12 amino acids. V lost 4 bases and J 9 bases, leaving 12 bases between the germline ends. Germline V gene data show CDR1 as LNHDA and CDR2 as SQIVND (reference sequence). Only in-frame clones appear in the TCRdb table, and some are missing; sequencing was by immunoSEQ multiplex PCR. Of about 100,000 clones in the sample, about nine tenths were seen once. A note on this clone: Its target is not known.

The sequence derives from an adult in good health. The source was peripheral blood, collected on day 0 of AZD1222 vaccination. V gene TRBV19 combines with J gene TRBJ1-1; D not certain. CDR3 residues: CASSTTPAQAFF. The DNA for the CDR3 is TGTGCCAGTAGTACCACACCGGCGCAAGCTTTCTTT.